This T cell receptor (beta chain) derives from a study of shared clonotypes between healthy human individuals. Findings of the study overall: Lower generation probabilities were found for non-shared clonotypes than for those shared by all four donors.

Naive CD8 isolation took CD45RO-negative cells positively selected for CCR7 and excluded terminally differentiated effector memory CD45RA+ cells. Those who donated, Caucasian adults without exception, all lived in Nashville, Tennessee. Points on this clone: Its antigen is unknown.

Every subset's genomic DNA went evenly onto several immunoSEQ plates. TCRdb keeps only in-frame clones here, not all; method: immunoSEQ multiplex PCR. The table records some 2 million clones, about 94% of them present only once. Sample: naive CD8+ T cells sorted from blood. The TCR was taken from a man aged 18 to 29 in good health.

In nucleotides, the CDR3 is TGCGCCAGCAGCCAAGAAAGCCCCCTTGAGGACACCATCTATGGCTACACCTTC. Translated: CASSQESPLEDTIYGYTF. This rearrangement joins TRBV4-3 to TRBJ1-2; the D gene is possibly TRBD1 (5 bases). Germline CDR1 and CDR2: LGHNA and YSLEER. V dropped 0 bases and J dropped 4 bases, with 21 bases sitting between them. This CDR3 is 18 amino acids long.